This T cell receptor beta chain was retrieved from a study of blood T cell repertoires in COVID-19. Study details: Researchers got acute and convalescent COVID-19 samples from the United States, Italy and Spain. From T cells, B-cell-depleted T cells, or PBMCs came the material, which was cDNA or gDNA.

The V end lost 3 bases, the J end lost 4 bases, and 6 bases lay between the germline ends. The CDR3 length is 11 residues. Germline V CDR1 and CDR2: GTSNPN, SVGIG (reference sequence). Original handling: Nucleated cell counts were estimated from reference gene primer amplification. TCRdb keeps only in-frame clones here, not all; method: immunoSEQ multiplex PCR. V and J calls and clone size are as listed in that table; D and trimming were resolved from the DNA. The sample has a few hundred thousand clones, over 80% seen once. This TCR was recovered from a man in his sixties who had recovered from COVID-19. This chain connects TRBV30 to TRBJ1-2; D not resolved. Specimen: peripheral blood. In DNA, the CDR3 is TGTGCCTGGAGCGGCGGCTATGGCTACACCTTC. Protein sequence: CAWSGGYGYTF.